These 32 T cell receptor beta chains were sequenced from one sample in a study of blood T cell repertoires in COVID-19. The repertoire was sequenced with immunoSEQ multiplex PCR; TCRdb's copy has only in-frame clones and lacks some. The data show around 200,000 clones, around 80% seen once. Sequencing was performed on peripheral blood. Source of these receptors: a woman aged 35 to 49 with COVID-19, enrolled during active disease.

This sequence joins TRBV7-9 and TRBJ2-2; 10 bases are a match to TRBD1. The J segment lost 3 bases and the V segment lost 5 bases, leaving 3 bases of the junction unmatched. Germline CDR1 and CDR2: SEHNR and FQNEAQ (reference sequence). The CDR3 spans 15 residues. The CDR3 reads CASSPTGGHTGELFF. For the CDR3, the DNA is TGTGCCAGCAGCCCGACAGGGGGCCACACCGGGGAGCTGTTTTTT.

This chain links TRBV15 with TRBJ1-1, with TRBD1 as a possible D gene (6 bases). The germline CDR1 and CDR2 sequences are LNHNV and YYDKDF (reference sequence). The CDR3 is made up of 15 amino acids. With 0 bases removed from V and 1 base from J, the gap between germline ends came to 9 bases. The CDR3: CATSREDRPNTEAFF. In DNA form, the CDR3 reads TGTGCCACCAGCAGAGAAGACAGGCCGAACACTGAAGCTTTCTTT.

This clone was detected only once. This chain links TRBV6-5 with TRBJ2-7, with D unclear. The CDR3 extends over 13 amino acids. V was clipped by 6 bases and J by 3 bases, with 12 bases between them. CDR1 is MNHEY and CDR2 is SVGAGI in the germline V gene. For the CDR3, the DNA is TGTGCCAGCAGGGGCAATCAGAACTACGAGCAGTACTTC. Its translation: CASRGNQNYEQYF.

This chain joins TRBV27 and TRBJ1-1; D might be TRBD1 (6 bases). The CDR3 has 12 residues. CDR1 is MNHEY and CDR2 is SMNVEV in the germline V gene (reference sequence). V was shortened by 7 bases and J by 10 bases, with 16 bases between the two germline ends. CDR3 region: CASIPPGGRAFF. The CDR3, as DNA: TGTGCCAGCATCCCCCCCGGGGGGCGAGCTTTCTTT.

The chain has TRBV7-8 and TRBJ1-6; no clear D. CDR1 is SGHVS and CDR2 is FQNEAQ in the germline V gene. The CDR3 extends over 15 amino acids. V was shortened by 10 bases and J by 4 bases, with 17 bases between the two germline ends. The CDR3 region has the DNA TGTGCCATCCCAACCGGCTCGGGGTATAATTCACCCCTCCACTTT. Its protein is CAIPTGSGYNSPLHF.

The chain recombines TRBV6-2 or TRBV6-3 with TRBJ1-1; 7 nucleotides agree with TRBD1. Germline-derived CDR1 and CDR2 are MNHEY and SVGEGT. The CDR3 has 14 residues. The V gene end was trimmed by 4 bases and the J gene end by 5 bases; junction bases not matched to a gene: 7. The CDR3 sequence is CASSSPPGGTEAFF. CDR3 sequence (DNA): TGTGCCAGCAGTTCCCCCCCAGGGGGGACTGAAGCTTTCTTT.

The rearrangement joins TRBV3-1 (or the pseudogene TRBV3-2) to TRBJ2-2, with 9 bases identical to TRBD1. CDR1 is LGHDT and CDR2 is YNNKEL in the germline V gene (reference sequence). CDR3 size: 15 residues. V lost 2 bases, J lost 7 bases, and 5 bases stayed unmatched. In DNA form, the CDR3 reads TGTGCCAGCAGCCAAATTCGGGGACAGGGCGGGGAGCTGTTTTTT. This sequence encodes CASSQIRGQGGELFF.

This rearrangement joins TRBV6-5 to TRBJ2-1, with 7 positions matching TRBD1. J lost 9 bases, V lost 5 bases, and 7 bases had no gene match. Germline CDR1 and CDR2: MNHEY and SVGAGI. The CDR3 runs 13 residues. CDR3 region: CASSRDRNPEQFF. The CDR3 coding sequence is TGTGCCAGCAGTCGGGACAGAAATCCTGAGCAGTTCTTC.

The rearrangement links TRBV5-1 to TRBJ1-3, with D tentatively TRBD1 (6 bases). Germline assignment: CDR1 SGHRS and CDR2 YFSETQ. The CDR3 consists of 15 residues. The ends were cut back, 2 bases at V and 0 bases at J, with 9 bases in the middle. CDR3 region: CASSFGTPSGNTIYF. DNA for the CDR3: TGCGCCAGCAGCTTCGGGACACCCTCTGGAAACACCATATATTTT. Filled out from reference TRBV5-1 and TRBJ1-3, the complete variable domain reads KAGVTQTPRYLIKTRGQQVTLSCSPISGHRSVSWYQQTPGQGLQFLFEYFSETQRNKGNFPGRFSGRQFSNSRSEMNVSTLELGDSALYLCASSFGTPSGNTIYFGEGSWLTVV.

The rearrangement uses TRBV5-4 and TRBJ1-2, with D tentatively TRBD1 (6 bases). Germline V CDR1 and CDR2: SGHNT, YYREEE (reference sequence). This CDR3 is built from 14 residues. Trimming pared 0 bases from V and 8 bases from J, leaving 14 bases between. The CDR3 DNA reads TGTGCCAGCAGCTTGGCTCGGGGGGCAAAAGGCTACACCTTC. This codes for CASSLARGAKGYTF.

The chain has TRBV27 and TRBJ1-5, with a weak D call TRBD1 (6 bases). V lost 7 bases to trimming and J lost 6 bases, with 13 bases between them. CDR1 MNHEY and CDR2 SMNVEV come from the germline V gene (reference sequence). The CDR3 runs 13 residues. The CDR3: CASKPGGSQPQHF. CDR3 sequence (DNA): TGTGCCAGCAAACCGGGGGGCAGTCAGCCCCAGCATTTT.

The rearrangement joins TRBV27 to TRBJ2-5; 8 bases align to TRBD1. The CDR3 covers 15 residues. Trimming cost V 5 bases and J 3 bases; bases outside gene matches: 8. Germline CDR1 and CDR2: MNHEY and SMNVEV (reference sequence). The chain's CDR3 is CASSTRRTGKETQYF. The CDR3, as DNA: TGTGCCAGCAGTACACGAAGGACAGGGAAAGAGACCCAGTACTTC.

The chain recombines TRBV6-4 with TRBJ1-1; 7 nucleotides line up with TRBD1. Looked up from germline, CDR1 is MRHNA and CDR2 is SNTAGT. After removal of 5 bases from V and 1 base from J, the junction contained 4 bases not matched to a gene. This CDR3 comprises 14 residues. The CDR3 spells CASSPGQANTEAFF. CDR3 nucleotides: TGTGCCAGCAGTCCAGGACAGGCGAACACTGAAGCTTTCTTT.

This clone was picked up a small number of times. The chain combines TRBV7-9 with TRBJ1-1; maybe TRBD1 (6 bases). Germline-derived CDR1 and CDR2 are SEHNR and FQNEAQ (reference sequence). The CDR3 runs 14 residues. V lost 2 bases and J 2 bases, leaving 9 bases between the germline ends. For the CDR3, the DNA is TGTGCCAGCAGCTTACAGGGGTCTAACACTGAAGCTTTCTTT. Translating gives CASSLQGSNTEAFF.

The rearrangement links TRBV27 to TRBJ2-2, with 7 positions matching TRBD1. This CDR3 is 15 amino acids long. The junction had 7 bases not matched to a gene; V was cut back by 3 bases and J by 6 bases. Germline CDR1 reads MNHEY; CDR2 reads SMNVEV (reference sequence). DNA for the CDR3: TGTGCCAGCAGTTTGAGGGGGCTGGCTTCCGGGGAGCTGTTTTTT. The encoded protein is CASSLRGLASGELFF.

The genes are TRBV2 and TRBJ1-5; 8 nucleotides align to TRBD1. Per germline, CDR1 SNHLY and CDR2 FYNNEI. Trimming removed 6 bases from V and 2 bases from J; junction bases left unmatched: 6. This CDR3 contains 15 residues. This CDR3 reads CASRATGGGNQPQHF. CDR3 DNA: TGTGCCAGCAGGGCTACAGGGGGTGGCAATCAGCCCCAGCATTTT.

The chain uses TRBV5-1 and TRBJ2-3, with 7 bases aligning to TRBD1. The CDR3 is 15 residues long. Trimming removed 4 bases from V and 2 bases from J; junction bases left unmatched: 7. From germline, CDR1 is SGHRS and CDR2 YFSETQ. CDR3 residues: CASSRSGQPTDTQYF. DNA of the CDR3: TGCGCCAGCAGCCGCTCGGGACAGCCCACAGATACGCAGTATTTT.

The rearrangement uses TRBV24-1 and TRBJ2-3; a possible D gene is TRBD2 (6 bases). Trimming removed 6 bases from V and 6 bases from J, with 18 bases in between. Germline values: CDR1 KGHDR, CDR2 SFDVKD. This CDR3 spans 15 amino acids. In DNA, the CDR3 is TGTGCCACCAGTTCAACCGGGACTTACCCCGATACGCAGTATTTT. Its protein product is CATSSTGTYPDTQYF.

The V and J genes are TRBV11-3 and TRBJ2-1; no clear D. The length of the CDR3 is 13 residues. Germline CDR1 is SGHNT and CDR2 is YENEEA. V shed 1 base and J shed 10 bases, with 11 bases lying between them. This CDR3 is CASSLGASWEQFF. CDR3 bases: TGTGCCAGCAGCTTAGGGGCCAGTTGGGAGCAGTTCTTC.

The chain joins TRBV11-2 to TRBJ2-7, with 10 bases lining up with TRBD2. The CDR3 has 19 amino acids. The V and J ends lost 4 bases and 0 bases, in that order; junction bases with no gene match: 15. Germline V CDR1 and CDR2: SGHAT, FQNNGV. CDR3 sequence (DNA): TGTGCCAGCAGCTCAAGGTTGGGACTAGCGCTTGACGGCTCCTACGAGCAGTACTTC. Amino acids: CASSSRLGLALDGSYEQYF.

The chain joins TRBV6-4 to TRBJ1-1, with 8 nucleotides matching TRBD1. V shed 6 bases, J shed 11 bases, and the junction held 11 bases outside the gene matches. In germline, CDR1 is MRHNA, CDR2 SNTAGT. The CDR3 has 13 amino acids. Here the CDR3 DNA reads TGTGCCAGCAGCGTAACGACAGGGGCGGAGGCTTTCTTT. Its protein is CASSVTTGAEAFF.

V is TRBV7-7 and J is TRBJ2-5; 14 bases match TRBD2. CDR3 length: 17 residues. The V gene end was trimmed by 2 bases and the J gene end by 5 bases; junction bases not matched to a gene: 7. In germline, CDR1 is SSHAT, CDR2 FNYEAQ (reference sequence). The CDR3: CASSLQTSGGAGETQYF. DNA for the CDR3: TGTGCCAGCAGCTTACAGACTAGCGGGGGGGCCGGGGAGACCCAGTACTTC.

The chain recombines TRBV28 with TRBJ1-2; D not certain. The CDR3 sequence is 14 residues long. V was clipped by 1 base and J by 6 bases, with 12 bases between them. Germline values: CDR1 MDHEN, CDR2 SYDVKM. Here the CDR3 reads CASSLYSVIDGYTF. The CDR3 DNA reads as TGTGCCAGCAGTTTATATTCCGTAATAGATGGCTACACCTTC.

This sequence joins TRBV12-3 or TRBV12-4 and TRBJ2-1; tentative D call: TRBD2 (6 bases). This CDR3 region has 12 residues. Trimming pared 6 bases from V and 6 bases from J, leaving 9 bases between. The CDR3 DNA sequence: TGTGCCAGCAGAACTAGCACCAATGAGCAGTTCTTC. Translating gives CASRTSTNEQFF.

This chain links TRBV19 with TRBJ1-5; 10 nucleotides align to TRBD1. V was clipped by 8 bases and J by 7 bases; unmatched bases: 8. From germline, CDR1 is LNHDA and CDR2 SQIVND (reference sequence). This CDR3 has 14 amino acids. In nucleotides, the CDR3 is TGTGCCAGTTCACTGACAGGGGGCGGGCAGCCCCAGCATTTT. The encoded protein is CASSLTGGGQPQHF. Filled out from reference TRBV19 and TRBJ1-5, the complete variable domain reads DGGITQSPKYLFRKEGQNVTLSCEQNLNHDAMYWYRQDPGQGLRLIYYSQIVNDFQKGDIAEGYSVSREKKESFPLTVTSAQKNPTAFYLCASSLTGGGQPQHFGDGTRLSIL.

The V call is TRBV6-5, the J call TRBJ1-5; 8 bases agree with TRBD1. CDR3 length: 13 amino acids. Germline CDR1 MNHEY, CDR2 SVGAGI. The V segment lost 5 bases and the J segment 6 bases; nucleotides outside the gene matches: 3. Here the CDR3 DNA reads TGTGCCAGCAGTCAGGGGGCGCTTCAGCCCCAGCATTTT. It encodes CASSQGALQPQHF.

The rearrangement joins TRBV5-6 to TRBJ2-7; no clear D. V dropped 3 bases and J dropped 7 bases, with 8 bases sitting between them. This CDR3 is built from 11 residues. CDR1 is SGHDT, CDR2 YYEEEE, per germline. CDR3 in DNA: TGTGCCAGCAGCTACGGAGAAGAGCAGTACTTC. Its protein is CASSYGEEQYF.

The chain links TRBV19 to TRBJ1-1; the match to TRBD1 covers 11 bases. V was clipped by 3 bases and J by 11 bases; unmatched bases: 11. The CDR3 spans 15 residues. The germline gives CDR1 LNHDA, CDR2 SQIVND (reference sequence). CDR3 in amino acids: CASSMKGQGVGGAFF. In nucleotides, the CDR3 is TGTGCCAGTAGTATGAAGGGACAGGGGGTCGGCGGGGCTTTCTTT.

In nucleotides, the CDR3 is TGTGCCAGCAGCGTAGGGAACGGGTTAGAGACCCAGTACTTC. Protein: CASSVGNGLETQYF. The chain couples TRBV9 to TRBJ2-5, with unresolved D. The CDR3 spans 14 residues. The germline V gene has CDR1 SGDLS and CDR2 YYNGEE. V lost 0 bases to trimming and J lost 4 bases, with 10 bases between them.

The chain combines TRBV2 with TRBJ2-7, with TRBD1 identical over 7 bases. Trimming removed 8 bases from V and 4 bases from J; junction bases left unmatched: 11. Germline assignment: CDR1 SNHLY and CDR2 FYNNEI. This CDR3 is 14 amino acids long. CDR3 sequence: CASVLTGTAYEQYF. Written as DNA, the CDR3 is TGTGCCAGCGTCTTAACCGGGACAGCATACGAGCAGTACTTC.

The rearrangement joins TRBV10-1 to TRBJ2-1; 13 bases fit TRBD2. This CDR3 is 15 amino acids long. The germline V gene encodes CDR1 WNHNN and CDR2 SYGVQD (reference sequence). J was trimmed by 9 bases and V by 4 bases; bases with no gene match: 6. CDR3 in amino acids: CASSGTSGGTGEQFF. The DNA for the CDR3 is TGCGCCAGCAGTGGGACTAGCGGGGGAACCGGTGAGCAGTTCTTC.

The chain employs TRBV19 and TRBJ2-7; D ambiguous. Trimming shortened V by 3 bases and J by 0 bases, and 6 bases separated the two germline ends. This CDR3 has 13 amino acids. Germline assignment: CDR1 LNHDA and CDR2 SQIVND (reference sequence). As DNA, the CDR3 is TGTGCCAGTAGTATTTCAGGCTCCTACGAGCAGTACTTC. Its translation: CASSISGSYEQYF.